This T cell receptor (beta chain) originates from a study of blood T cell repertoires in COVID-19. Study overall: Researchers got acute and convalescent COVID-19 samples from the United States, Italy and Spain. PBMCs, B-cell-depleted T cells, or T cells were the source of the cDNA or gDNA that made up the material.

V dropped 1 base and J dropped 7 bases, with 8 bases sitting between them. The length of the CDR3 is 13 residues. Germline assignment: CDR1 KGHSH and CDR2 LQKENI. TCRdb's copy holds only in-frame clones and misses some; the assay was immunoSEQ multiplex PCR. The data contain approximately 210,000 clones, roughly 89% of them singletons. The chain recombines TRBV18 with TRBJ1-5; D uncertain. Sequenced: peripheral blood. The sequence derives from a man younger than 45 who had recovered from COVID-19. The CDR3 spells CASSPLGEQPQHF. The CDR3 coding sequence is TGTGCCAGCTCACCACTGGGCGAACAGCCCCAGCATTTT.